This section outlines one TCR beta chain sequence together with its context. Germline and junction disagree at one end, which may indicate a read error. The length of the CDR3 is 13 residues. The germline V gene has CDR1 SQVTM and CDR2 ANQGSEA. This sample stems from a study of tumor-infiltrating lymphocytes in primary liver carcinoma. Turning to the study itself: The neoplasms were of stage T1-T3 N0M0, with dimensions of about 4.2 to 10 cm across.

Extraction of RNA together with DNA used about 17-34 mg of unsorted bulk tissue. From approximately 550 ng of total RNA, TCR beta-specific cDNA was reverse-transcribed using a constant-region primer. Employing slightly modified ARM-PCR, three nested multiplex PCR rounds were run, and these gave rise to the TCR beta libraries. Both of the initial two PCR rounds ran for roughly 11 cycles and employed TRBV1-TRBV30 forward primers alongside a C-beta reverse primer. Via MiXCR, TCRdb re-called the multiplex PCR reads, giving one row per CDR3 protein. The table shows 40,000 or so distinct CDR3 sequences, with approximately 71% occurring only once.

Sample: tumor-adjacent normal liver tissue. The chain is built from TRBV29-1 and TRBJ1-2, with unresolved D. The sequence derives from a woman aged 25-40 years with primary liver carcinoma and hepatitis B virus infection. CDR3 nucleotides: TGCAGCGTGGAGGGCCTTCGTGGCTATGACTACACCTTC. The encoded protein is CSVEGLRGYDYTF.